This T cell receptor beta chain was sequenced in a study of blood T cell repertoires in COVID-19. Study as a whole: The samples span acute and convalescent COVID-19 from the United States, Italy and Spain. In each case, the material was cDNA or gDNA derived from T cells, B-cell-depleted T cells, or PBMCs.

As originally analysed: Amplified reference gene primers provided the basis for estimating nucleated cell counts. Data came from immunoSEQ multiplex PCR; TCRdb stores just in-frame clones and leaves some out. For V, J and clone size, that table is used; D and trimming come from the DNA. This repertoire shows 300,000 or so clones, around 89% found once; its top ten account for over 3.5%. Germline lookup yields CDR1 SGHAT and CDR2 FQNNGV. Trimming took 5 bases from V and 8 from J, leaving 10 bases between them. CDR3 size: 12 residues. In its sample, this clone was seen a few times. The rearrangement uses TRBV11-2 and TRBJ1-3; no clear D. The source material was peripheral blood. This TCR was recovered from a woman aged 35 to 49 with acute or convalescent COVID-19. The CDR3 coding sequence is TGTGCCAGCAGCCATGGAGGGCACACCATATATTTT. Its translation: CASSHGGHTIYF.